The 27 T cell receptor beta chains below all came from one sample that was sequenced in a study of cytomegalovirus exposure and HLA in healthy donors (dated by TCRdb to the late 2010s). Library construction relied on the immunoSEQ multiplex PCR assay. A mixture of 60 forward primers for TCR Vbeta segments and 13 reverse primers for TCR Jbeta segments was used in the multiplex PCR. What TCRdb holds here is the immuneACCESS table cut down to in-frame rearrangements. Part of the clones is not present; checked against another copy, under half of the missing clones reflect an unresolved V gene, and the others are unexplained. This sample holds about 170,000 clones; about four fifths were observed only once. The ten largest clones take up about 2.4% of the sample. The sequencing sample was made of PBMCs. These receptors all come from a male donor in good health and CMV-seronegative.

The chain links TRBV7-2 to TRBJ1-5, with D perhaps TRBD1 (5 bases). Germline values: CDR1 SGHTA, CDR2 FQGNSA. The CDR3 extends over 14 amino acids. With 4 bases removed from V and 4 bases from J, the gap between germline ends came to 11 bases. The DNA for the CDR3 is TGTGCCAGCAGCTCGAGACAGCTAAATCAGCCCCAGCATTTT. Amino acids: CASSSRQLNQPQHF.

The rearrangement links TRBV7-9 to TRBJ2-7; TRBD1 matches at 7 bases. This CDR3 has 15 residues. CDR1 and CDR2 (germline): SEHNR, FQNEAQ (reference sequence). V shed 5 bases, J shed 9 bases, and the junction held 16 bases outside the gene matches. The CDR3: CASSNRGNVAFGQYF. DNA for the CDR3: TGTGCCAGCAGCAACAGGGGAAACGTTGCTTTCGGGCAGTACTTC.

The chain combines TRBV28 with TRBJ1-2, with a possible D match to TRBD1 (5 bases). Trimming left V 5 bases short and J 7 bases short, with 14 bases between. CDR1 is MDHEN and CDR2 is SYDVKM in the germline V gene. The CDR3 extends over 13 amino acids. CDR3 sequence reads: CASSTATVPGYTF. The CDR3 DNA follows: TGTGCCAGCAGTACCGCGACAGTTCCTGGCTACACCTTC.

This chain uses TRBV7-2 with TRBJ1-2; TRBD1 aligns across 8 bases. Trimming at V came to 5 bases and at J to 8 bases, leaving 7 bases not matched to a gene. Germline V gene data show CDR1 as SGHTA and CDR2 as FQGNSA. The CDR3 runs 13 residues. The CDR3: CASSAETGVGYTF. CDR3 coding DNA: TGTGCCAGCAGCGCCGAGACAGGGGTCGGCTACACCTTC.

The gene calls are TRBV4-1 and TRBJ1-1; D unresolved. The CDR3 contains 14 residues. V was trimmed by 4 bases and J by 4 bases, leaving 13 bases between them. Per the germline V gene, CDR1 is MGHRA and CDR2 is YSYEKL. The CDR3 region is CASSLAGGPTEAFF. The CDR3 DNA sequence: TGCGCCAGCAGCCTCGCCGGCGGCCCCACTGAAGCTTTCTTT.

The chain is built from TRBV7-9 and TRBJ2-1; 7 positions agree with TRBD1. CDR1 and CDR2 (germline): SEHNR, FQNEAQ (reference sequence). CDR3 size: 14 residues. V shed 5 bases and J 4 bases; nucleotides not matched to a gene: 5. The CDR3 reads CASSAEGAYNEQFF. In DNA form, the CDR3 reads TGTGCCAGCAGCGCCGAGGGGGCTTACAATGAGCAGTTCTTC.

J is TRBJ1-5 and V is TRBV29-1; TRBD1 might be the D (5 bases). The germline V gene encodes CDR1 SQVTM and CDR2 ANQGSEA. Trimming left V 4 bases short and J 0 bases short, with 7 bases between. This CDR3 spans 13 amino acids. CDR3 region: CSVAQGSNQPQHF. In DNA form, the CDR3 reads TGCAGCGTTGCCCAGGGTAGCAATCAGCCCCAGCATTTT. Together with reference TRBV29-1 and TRBJ1-5, the CDR3 gives the full variable domain: SAVISQKPSRDICQRGTSLTIQCQVDSQVTMMFWYRQQPGQSLTLIATANQGSEATYESGFVIDKFPISRPNLTFSTLTVSNMSPEDSSIYLCSVAQGSNQPQHFGDGTRLSIL.

The chain combines TRBV9 with TRBJ2-3; 8 bases fit TRBD2. Losses at the gene ends were 4 bases for V and 0 bases for J; bases not matched to a gene: 7. The V gene's germline CDR1 is SGDLS and CDR2 YYNGEE. CDR3 length: 16 residues. The CDR3 region is CASSPQAGESTDTQYF. For the CDR3, the DNA is TGTGCCAGCAGCCCCCAAGCGGGAGAAAGCACAGATACGCAGTATTTT.

The chain uses TRBV19 and TRBJ2-7; weak D call: TRBD2 (6 bases). Trimming stripped 9 bases from V and 3 bases from J, with 18 bases between. The CDR3 has 14 residues. Germline CDR1 reads LNHDA; CDR2 reads SQIVND (reference sequence). This CDR3 is CASANGGIGYEQYF. CDR3 bases: TGTGCCAGCGCGAACGGCGGGATTGGCTACGAGCAGTACTTC.

This rearrangement joins TRBV7-2 to TRBJ1-5; a weak D match, TRBD1 (5 bases). The length of the CDR3 is 15 residues. With 5 bases removed from V and 0 bases from J, the gap between germline ends came to 11 bases. Germline CDR1 SGHTA, CDR2 FQGNSA. The CDR3 coding sequence is TGTGCCAGCAGCCCGACAGCCAATAGCAATCAGCCCCAGCATTTT. Translated: CASSPTANSNQPQHF.

The genes are TRBV30 and TRBJ1-2; the D is unclear. V lost 0 bases, J lost 1 base, and 12 bases lay in between. The CDR3 spans 15 residues. Germline V gene lookup returns CDR1 GTSNPN and CDR2 SVGIG (reference sequence). The CDR3 bases are TGTGCCTGGAGTGTAAGGGCGGGAAGTAACTATGGCTACACCTTC. It yields the protein CAWSVRAGSNYGYTF.

The chain carries TRBV6-6 and TRBJ2-7; the match to TRBD2 covers 16 bases. This CDR3 region has 16 residues. Unmatched junction bases numbered 4, after V lost 4 bases and J lost 4 bases. Germline CDR1 reads MNHNY; CDR2 reads SVGAGI (reference sequence). The CDR3 loop is CASSLGLAGGEYEQYF. As DNA, the CDR3 is TGTGCCAGCAGTTTGGGACTAGCGGGAGGGGAATACGAGCAGTACTTC.

The J gene is TRBJ2-5, the V gene TRBV2, with 10 bases lining up with TRBD2. The germline CDR1 and CDR2 sequences are SNHLY and FYNNEI. Trimming took 5 bases from V and 2 from J; bases not matched to a gene: 2. The CDR3 loop spans 14 amino acids. The CDR3 reads CASSTSGIQETQYF. The CDR3 DNA reads TGTGCCAGCAGTACTAGCGGGATTCAAGAGACCCAGTACTTC. Full variable domain (outside the CDR3, taken from reference TRBV2 and TRBJ2-5): EPEVTQTPSHQVTQMGQEVILRCVPISNHLYFYWYRQILGQKVEFLVSFYNNEISEKSEIFDDQFSVERPDGSNFTLKIRSTKLEDSAMYFCASSTSGIQETQYFGPGTRLLVL.

In this sample, this clone turned up a few times. V is TRBV14 and J is TRBJ2-7, with D tentatively TRBD1 (6 bases). The V gene's germline CDR1 is SGHDN and CDR2 FVKESK. This CDR3 is built from 17 residues. Trimming removed 4 bases at V and 3 bases at J, with 22 bases between. CDR3 loop: CASSRQNRARRDYEQYF. CDR3 sequence (DNA): TGTGCCAGCAGCCGGCAAAACAGGGCCCGAAGGGACTACGAGCAGTACTTC.

V is TRBV6-1 and J is TRBJ2-2; D gene ambiguous. V lost 0 bases, J lost 0 bases, and 17 bases lay in between. This CDR3 has 19 amino acids. Germline values: CDR1 MNHNS, CDR2 SASEGT. CDR3 region: CASSEASALVFANTGELFF. DNA for the CDR3: TGTGCCAGCAGTGAAGCCTCTGCCCTAGTCTTCGCGAACACCGGGGAGCTGTTTTTT.

V usage is TRBV7-8 and J usage is TRBJ1-3; the D gene is possibly TRBD1 (5 bases). Trimming removed 3 bases at V and 5 bases at J, with 8 bases between. In germline, CDR1 is SGHVS, CDR2 FQNEAQ. CDR3 size: 13 residues. CDR3 protein: CASSFRARNTIYF. CDR3 DNA sequence: TGTGCCAGCAGCTTCAGGGCCCGAAACACCATATATTTT.

The CDR3 nucleotides read TGTGCCAGCAGCCAAGATCCGGCTCGCGGGGGGGCTTACGAGCAGTACTTC. Translation: CASSQDPARGGAYEQYF. The J gene is TRBJ2-5, the V gene TRBV4-2, with 9 bases matching TRBD2. The J call may be mistaken, given a closer DNA end match to TRBJ2-7. The CDR3 extends over 17 amino acids. Germline V gene sequence: CDR1 LGHNA, CDR2 YNFKEQ.

The V and J genes are TRBV11-2 and TRBJ2-5, with TRBD2 identical over 7 bases. V lost 2 bases to trimming and J lost 4 bases; unmatched junction nucleotides: 10. CDR1 SGHAT and CDR2 FQNNGV come from the germline V gene. The CDR3 consists of 16 residues. The CDR3 region has the DNA TGTGCCAGCAGCTTACGCGGGGTAGGCGGGGGAGAGACCCAGTACTTC. This sequence encodes CASSLRGVGGGETQYF.

This rearrangement joins TRBV6-1 to TRBJ1-4; weak D call: TRBD1 (6 bases). The V gene's germline CDR1 is MNHNS and CDR2 SASEGT. The CDR3 runs to 19 residues. The V end was cut by 0 bases, the J end by 0 bases, with 17 bases between. CDR3 amino acids: CASSEAPVGGAATNEKLFF. The CDR3 DNA reads TGTGCCAGCAGTGAAGCCCCTGTTGGGGGGGCCGCAACTAATGAAAAACTGTTTTTT.

The chain carries TRBV6-5 and TRBJ2-3; D gene ambiguous. V was cut by 6 bases and J by 0 bases, with 13 bases left in between. Germline CDR1 is MNHEY and CDR2 is SVGAGI. The CDR3 has 15 amino acids. The CDR3 protein is CASRQTRQSTDTQYF. In nucleotides, the CDR3 is TGTGCCAGCAGACAAACTCGACAAAGCACAGATACGCAGTATTTT.

This clone was observed a handful of times. This sequence joins TRBV6-1 and TRBJ1-4; 8 nucleotides align to TRBD1. CDR1 MNHNS and CDR2 SASEGT come from the germline V gene. V was pared by 3 bases and J by 3 bases, with 3 bases of the junction left unmatched. The CDR3 contains 15 residues. CDR3 nucleotide sequence: TGTGCCAGCAGTGATACGGGACAGGCTAATGAAAAACTGTTTTTT. Translating it yields CASSDTGQANEKLFF.

The rearrangement joins TRBV7-2 to TRBJ2-3; D might be TRBD2 (5 bases). Deletions cut 3 bases from V and 1 base from J, with 11 bases between. Germline V gene lookup returns CDR1 SGHTA and CDR2 FQGNSA. The CDR3 contains 15 residues. CDR3 residues: CASSFVGVGTDTQYF. The CDR3 DNA reads as TGTGCCAGCAGCTTCGTGGGAGTTGGCACAGATACGCAGTATTTT.

This chain connects TRBV7-9 to TRBJ1-1; D is perhaps TRBD1 (6 bases). Germline V gene data show CDR1 as SEHNR and CDR2 as FQNEAQ (reference sequence). Trimming took 6 bases from V and 0 from J, leaving 17 bases between them. CDR3 length equals 16 residues. CDR3 DNA sequence: TGTGCCAGCAGACTTTTCCAAACAGGGTTGAACACTGAAGCTTTCTTT. Protein sequence: CASRLFQTGLNTEAFF.

The chain combines TRBV29-1 with TRBJ2-7; TRBD2 matches at 11 bases. This CDR3 is 15 amino acids long. V was clipped by 7 bases and J by 3 bases; unmatched bases: 11. Germline CDR1 and CDR2: SQVTM and ANQGSEA. The CDR3 loop reads CSGLLAGVSFYEQYF. The CDR3 nucleotides are TGCAGCGGGTTACTAGCGGGAGTATCTTTCTACGAGCAGTACTTC.

V and J are TRBV27 and TRBJ1-1, with TRBD1 identical over 9 bases. Losses at the gene ends were 2 bases for V and 1 base for J; bases not matched to a gene: 8. Looked up from germline, CDR1 is MNHEY and CDR2 is SMNVEV (reference sequence). The CDR3 extends over 17 amino acids. The CDR3 region has the DNA TGTGCCAGCAGTTTAATCGGACAGGGGTTAGGGAACACTGAAGCTTTCTTT. This encodes CASSLIGQGLGNTEAFF.

The V call is TRBV6-1, the J call TRBJ2-7, with TRBD2 matching 8 bases. V shed 2 bases, J shed 0 bases, and the junction held 6 bases outside the gene matches. Germline V gene sequence: CDR1 MNHNS, CDR2 SASEGT. The CDR3 covers 16 residues. CDR3 sequence reads: CASSELRLAISYEQYF. The CDR3 DNA reads as TGTGCCAGCAGTGAACTTAGACTAGCGATCTCCTACGAGCAGTACTTC.

This rearrangement joins TRBV18 to TRBJ1-4; 9 nucleotides line up with TRBD1. CDR1 is KGHSH and CDR2 is LQKENI in the germline V gene. The CDR3 covers 15 residues. V gave up 4 bases and J gave up 6 bases; unmatched junction bases: 6. CDR3 DNA sequence: TGTGCCAGCTCACTTACACAGGGGGCGCATGAAAAACTGTTTTTT. This gives the protein CASSLTQGAHEKLFF. Drawing the rest from reference TRBV18 and TRBJ1-4, the complete variable domain is NAGVMQNPRHLVRRRGQEARLRCSPMKGHSHVYWYRQLPEEGLKFMVYLQKENIIDESGMPKERFSAEFPKEGPSILRIQQVVRGDSAAYFCASSLTQGAHEKLFFGSGTQLSVL.